The T cell receptor beta chain under discussion was sequenced for a study of blood T cells in healthy people across ages. Collection of ten milliliters of peripheral blood was performed for each donor. V was pared by 1 base and J by 15 bases, with 22 bases between. The CDR3 sequence is 15 residues long. In germline, CDR1 is SEHNR, CDR2 FQNEAQ (reference sequence). A second PCR, run for roughly 7 to 11 cycles, used a sample-barcoded 5' primer plus a J-beta primer mix. Every molecule of cDNA carried a tag from a template-switch adaptor with 12 random nucleotides. From the 5' RACE reads, TCRdb called clonotypes with MiXCR, one entry per CDR3 protein. This sample has under 850,000 distinct CDR3 sequences, with 36% found just once.

Sequencing was performed on blood. The sequence was obtained from a man between 18 and 29 years old in good health. The chain carries TRBV7-9 and TRBJ2-4; D gene ambiguous. This chain's CDR3 is CASSLEPRVSSSGYF. The CDR3 bases are TGTGCCAGCAGCTTAGAGCCCCGGGTCTCTTCCTCCGGGTACTTC.